Listed here is a single T cell receptor beta chain. What it binds is unknown. This sample is part of a study of human T cells and chemical hapten exposure. For the study at large: Sensitization involved placing 2% DPC onto a 2 cm by 2 cm region of upper inner arm skin. Study results and limitations: DPC sensitization produced no change in TCRs with frequency above 1 in 1000.

The sample's time point: pre-sensitization, week 0. As to treatment: therapeutic diphenylcyclopropenone sensitization with weekly scalp DPC. Unfractionated whole blood yielded total RNA. Each patch test followed a blood draw. The library gave individual cDNA molecules unique molecular identifiers. From the RACE reads, TCRdb called clonotypes with MiXCR, one entry per CDR3 protein. The sample contains tens of thousands of distinct CDR3 sequences, 12% of which appear only once. This sample comprised whole blood, obtained in connection with sensitization to the hapten diphenylcyclopropenone (DPC). The sequence derives from a woman between 40 and 55 years old with alopecia areata. Some clones in this sample may be carry-over from other donors' samples.

In DNA form, the CDR3 reads TGTGCCACCCGGCGGAGCGTGGTGTACGAGCAGTACTTC. Protein product: CATRRSVVYEQYF. The chain combines TRBV28 with TRBJ2-7; no firm D call. Per germline, CDR1 MDHEN and CDR2 SYDVKM. This CDR3 contains 13 residues. With 10 bases removed from V and 4 bases from J, the gap between germline ends came to 17 bases.